This TCR beta chain was profiled in a study of blood T cells in healthy people across ages. Of note for this clonotype: The antigen remains unidentified.

Through a sample-barcoded 5' primer and a J-beta primer mix, a second PCR was run for roughly 6 to 11 cycles. TCRdb fed the 5' RACE reads into MiXCR, producing one record per CDR3 protein. The profile shows fewer than 2 million distinct CDR3 sequences, about two fifths of them singletons. The germline V gene encodes CDR1 MDHEN and CDR2 SYDVKM. The CDR3 runs to 13 residues. With 5 bases removed from V and 4 bases from J, the gap between germline ends came to 11 bases. The study recruited healthy Caucasian donors from Russia who were aged about 6 to 90. Study-wide findings and caveats: Higher diversity and more naive CD4+ cells were features of long-lived donors, compared to aged donors.

J is TRBJ1-2 and V is TRBV28; D unclear. The receptor was derived from a human donor in good health. Sequencing used blood. The CDR3 here is CASSPTEPYGYTF. DNA of the CDR3: TGTGCCAGCAGTCCGACGGAGCCCTATGGCTACACCTTC.